One and the same sample provided the 21 T cell receptor beta chains below, sequenced in a study of shared clonotypes between healthy human individuals (dated by TCRdb to about 2020). The method behind the library was the immunoSEQ multiplex PCR assay. TCRdb carries this immuneACCESS record with in-frame sequences only. Its versions omit some clonotypes, under half of them owing to an unresolved V gene in the studies checked, with the rest unexplained. The sample has 850,000 to 1,200,000 clones on record, about 74% of them singletons. About 1.5% of the sample belongs to the ten largest clones. The sequenced sample consisted of memory CD4+ T cells sorted from blood. What this sample's cell subset or site label stands for: CD45RA-negative fraction. The receptors derive from a man younger than 35 in good health.

The chain is built from TRBV19 and TRBJ2-3; D gene unclear. This CDR3 has 14 residues. Germline V gene data show CDR1 as LNHDA and CDR2 as SQIVND (reference sequence). V lost 7 bases and J 2 bases, leaving 13 bases between the germline ends. The CDR3 here is CASTPPGPTDTQYF. CDR3 in DNA: TGTGCCAGTACCCCTCCCGGACCCACAGATACGCAGTATTTT.

This sequence joins TRBV7-2 and TRBJ2-2; D is perhaps TRBD2 (6 bases). The CDR3 is made up of 15 amino acids. Germline V CDR1 and CDR2: SGHTA, FQGNSA. The V end lost 5 bases, the J end lost 7 bases, and 17 bases lay between the germline ends. CDR3 bases: TGTGCCAGCAGCACCTACGGGACTGTGGGCGGGGAGCTGTTTTTT. Translating gives CASSTYGTVGGELFF.

V usage is TRBV6-4 and J usage is TRBJ2-4, with 9 bases fitting TRBD1. V gave up 3 bases and J gave up 7 bases; unmatched junction bases: 1. The CDR3 consists of 13 residues. The germline V gene has CDR1 MRHNA and CDR2 SNTAGT. The CDR3 DNA reads as TGTGCCAGCAGTGAAGGGACAGGGAACATTCAGTACTTC. Residues: CASSEGTGNIQYF.

The CDR3: CASSYTGGTYGYTF. The CDR3 DNA follows: TGTGCCAGCAGTTATACAGGGGGCACCTATGGCTACACCTTC. V and J are TRBV6-1 and TRBJ1-2; 9 nucleotides align to TRBD1. The CDR3 has 14 residues. J lost 4 bases, V lost 5 bases, and 5 bases had no gene match. The germline gives CDR1 MNHNS, CDR2 SASEGT.

The chain uses TRBV7-6 and TRBJ1-2; 10 positions match TRBD1. There are 15 residues in the CDR3. Unmatched junction bases numbered 2, after V lost 4 bases and J lost 0 bases. The germline gives CDR1 SGHVS, CDR2 FNYEAQ. The CDR3 nucleotides read TGTGCCAGCAGCTCAGGGACAGGGGCTAACTATGGCTACACCTTC. It encodes CASSSGTGANYGYTF.

With respect to this clone: Within the sample, other DNA sequences also encode this same CDR3. The V call is TRBV7-2, the J call TRBJ2-7; weak D call: TRBD2 (5 bases). V was trimmed by 1 base and J by 1 base, leaving 11 bases between them. The CDR3 contains 15 residues. In germline, CDR1 is SGHTA, CDR2 FQGNSA. Written as DNA, the CDR3 is TGTGCCAGCAGCTTAGACGGCGGAGGATCCTACGAGCAGTACTTC. It codes for CASSLDGGGSYEQYF.

The chain employs TRBV5-6 and TRBJ2-1, with D possibly TRBD1 on 6 matching bases. There are 15 residues in the CDR3. Germline values: CDR1 SGHDT, CDR2 YYEEEE. V lost 3 bases to trimming and J lost 3 bases, with 13 bases between them. This CDR3 is CASSSQGPNYNEQFF. The CDR3 DNA reads as TGTGCCAGCAGCTCACAGGGACCTAACTACAATGAGCAGTTCTTC.

For this clone: Other DNA sequences in this specimen translate into the identical CDR3. CDR3 in amino acids: CSVGQGNYGYTF. For the CDR3, the DNA is TGCAGCGTTGGACAGGGTAACTATGGCTACACCTTC. The chain uses TRBV29-1 and TRBJ1-2; 7 nucleotides agree with TRBD1. This CDR3 region has 12 residues. Germline V gene data show CDR1 as SQVTM and CDR2 as ANQGSEA. The trim removed 4 bases at V and 1 base at J, leaving 0 bases unmatched. Supplemented by reference TRBV29-1 and TRBJ1-2, the full variable domain reads SAVISQKPSRDICQRGTSLTIQCQVDSQVTMMFWYRQQPGQSLTLIATANQGSEATYESGFVIDKFPISRPNLTFSTLTVSNMSPEDSSIYLCSVGQGNYGYTFGSGTRLTVV.

The gene calls are TRBV4-3 and TRBJ2-1, with 13 positions matching TRBD2. The CDR3 is 17 amino acids. Trimming cost V 3 bases and J 8 bases; bases outside gene matches: 10. CDR1 LGHNA and CDR2 YSLEER come from the germline V gene. The CDR3 DNA reads TGCGCCAGCAGCCACGGGACTAGCGGGATCGTGAGGGATGAGCAGTTCTTC. Protein product: CASSHGTSGIVRDEQFF.

The V gene is TRBV18, the J gene TRBJ2-4, with D uncertain. Germline V gives CDR1 KGHSH, CDR2 LQKENI. The CDR3 sequence is 16 residues long. V lost 3 bases and J lost 0, with 12 bases in between. CDR3 in DNA: TGTGCCAGCTCACCGGTTTTACTAAGAGCCAAAAACATTCAGTACTTC. Its translation: CASSPVLLRAKNIQYF.

The V call is TRBV6-1, the J call TRBJ1-5, with 8 bases matching TRBD1. This CDR3 has 14 residues. J gave up 3 bases and V 5 bases, and 3 bases lay outside the gene matches. CDR1 and CDR2 (germline): MNHNS, SASEGT. The CDR3 DNA follows: TGTGCCAGCAGTCGACAGGGGTACAATCAGCCCCAGCATTTT. It is translated as CASSRQGYNQPQHF.

The genes are TRBV7-6 and TRBJ1-4; 9 bases agree with TRBD1. V dropped 2 bases and J dropped 2; count of bases not matched to a gene: 9. Germline V lookup: CDR1 SGHVS, CDR2 FNYEAQ. The CDR3 has 18 amino acids. CDR3 coding DNA: TGTGCCAGCAGCTTAATGGGGACAGGGATGAGGACTAATGAAAAACTGTTTTTT. Translation gives CASSLMGTGMRTNEKLFF. The variable domain in full, with the rest retrieved from reference TRBV7-6 and TRBJ1-4, is GAGVSQSPRYKVTKRGQDVALRCDPISGHVSLYWYRQALGQGPEFLTYFNYEAQQDKSGLPNDRFSAERPEGSISTLTIQRTEQRDSAMYRCASSLMGTGMRTNEKLFFGSGTQLSVL.

The chain has TRBV5-1 and TRBJ1-2; 7 bases match TRBD1. The CDR3 sequence is 14 residues long. Per germline, CDR1 SGHRS and CDR2 YFSETQ. With V trimmed by 5 bases and J by 5 bases, 9 bases remained unmatched. The CDR3 DNA follows: TGCGCCAGCAGTTTAGAGACAGGGAGATATGGCTACACCTTC. Translation: CASSLETGRYGYTF. Full variable domain (outside the CDR3, taken from reference TRBV5-1 and TRBJ1-2): KAGVTQTPRYLIKTRGQQVTLSCSPISGHRSVSWYQQTPGQGLQFLFEYFSETQRNKGNFPGRFSGRQFSNSRSEMNVSTLELGDSALYLCASSLETGRYGYTFGSGTRLTVV.

Ten or more counts support this clone. This chain joins TRBV2 and TRBJ1-1; weak D call: TRBD1 (6 bases). Looked up from germline, CDR1 is SNHLY and CDR2 is FYNNEI. Trimming took off 8 bases at V and 5 bases at J, with 18 bases between the two ends. CDR3 length equals 14 residues. CDR3 protein: CASVKLGGHTEAFF. CDR3 DNA: TGTGCCAGCGTCAAGTTGGGGGGCCATACTGAAGCTTTCTTT.

Remarks on this clone: The same CDR3 arises from other DNA sequences in this sample as well. The CDR3 DNA sequence: TGTGCCAGCAGCCCCTACTCTGGGGCCAACGTCCTGACTTTC. Translating it yields CASSPYSGANVLTF. The gene calls are TRBV5-6 and TRBJ2-6; unclear D gene. Trimming removed 4 bases from V and 0 bases from J, with 5 bases in between. The germline V gene encodes CDR1 SGHDT and CDR2 YYEEEE. The CDR3 contains 14 residues.

Concerning this clone itself: A read error is the likely source, as a far larger clone sits one nucleotide away. Other DNA sequences in the same sample also yield this CDR3. The chain joins TRBV5-6 to TRBJ2-7; 7 positions match TRBD1. The CDR3 contains 13 residues. CDR1 SGHDT and CDR2 YYEEEE come from the germline V gene. V was pared by 3 bases and J by 2 bases, with 2 bases of the junction left unmatched. CDR3 nucleotides: TGTGCCAGCAGCTCGGGACAGACCTACGAGCAGTACTTC. Amino acids: CASSSGQTYEQYF.

V gene TRBV5-5 combines with J gene TRBJ2-5; 7 bases line up with TRBD1. Germline V gene data show CDR1 as SGHKS and CDR2 as YYEKEE (reference sequence). This CDR3 comprises 13 residues. The V and J ends lost 4 bases and 2 bases, in that order; junction bases with no gene match: 2. This CDR3 is CASSTGQQETQYF. CDR3 coding DNA: TGTGCCAGCAGCACGGGACAGCAAGAGACCCAGTACTTC.

The chain employs TRBV5-1 and TRBJ2-1, with TRBD1 matching 7 bases. The J segment lost 7 bases and the V segment lost 4 bases, leaving 14 bases of the junction unmatched. The CDR3 is 16 residues long. CDR1 and CDR2 (germline): SGHRS, YFSETQ. The CDR3 nucleotides read TGCGCCAGCAGCCTCACCCCCTCAGGGGGAGAGAATGAGCAGTTCTTC. Amino acid sequence: CASSLTPSGGENEQFF.

CDR3 coding DNA: TGTGCCACTACAAACAGGGGCACCTACGAGCAGTACTTC. This translates into CATTNRGTYEQYF. The V and J genes are TRBV6-5 and TRBJ2-7, with TRBD1 identical over 7 bases. From germline, CDR1 is MNHEY and CDR2 SVGAGI. Losses at the gene ends were 10 bases for V and 2 bases for J; bases not matched to a gene: 8. This CDR3 is 13 amino acids long.

This chain joins TRBV10-1 and TRBJ2-3; tentatively, D is TRBD2 (5 bases). The CDR3 covers 15 residues. V lost 0 bases to trimming and J lost 7 bases, with 14 bases between them. The germline V gene has CDR1 WNHNN and CDR2 SYGVQD (reference sequence). CDR3 bases: TGCGCCAGCAGTGAGTCGTGGGTTTCGGGGAATACGCAGTATTTT. Translating it yields CASSESWVSGNTQYF.

The chain employs TRBV5-1 and TRBJ2-2; 8 bases are a match to TRBD1. In germline, CDR1 is SGHRS, CDR2 YFSETQ. This CDR3 spans 16 amino acids. V dropped 4 bases and J dropped 5; count of bases not matched to a gene: 10. As DNA, the CDR3 is TGCGCCAGCAGCAGTTCAGGGGGCGTGGTGACCGGGGAGCTGTTTTTT. As protein: CASSSSGGVVTGELFF.